What follows are 27 T cell receptor beta chains derived from one specimen sequenced in a study of T cell changes during pregnancy in multiple sclerosis. Measured with immunoSEQ multiplex PCR; TCRdb has only the in-frame clones, and not every one. The sample yields tens of thousands of clones, approximately 89% seen once. Specimen: peripheral blood, collected before pregnancy. These receptors were collected from a female donor with multiple sclerosis, enrolled in a pregnancy study.

The sample holds one count of this clone. This chain joins TRBV9 and TRBJ2-5, with 8 bases lining up with TRBD2. Germline-derived CDR1 and CDR2 are SGDLS and YYNGEE. With V trimmed by 4 bases and J by 1 base, 9 bases remained unmatched. The CDR3 spans 16 residues. CDR3 sequence: CASSPGGGGPQETQYF. The CDR3 coding sequence is TGTGCCAGCAGCCCCGGGGGCGGGGGGCCCCAAGAGACCCAGTACTTC.

CDR3 loop: CASSGGQGAVTGELFF. The CDR3 DNA sequence: TGTGCCAGCAGTGGGGGACAGGGGGCCGTCACCGGGGAGCTGTTTTTT. V gene TRBV25-1 combines with J gene TRBJ2-2; 12 nucleotides line up with TRBD1. The germline CDR1 and CDR2 sequences are MGHDK and SYGVNS. The CDR3 totals 16 residues. V was pared by 4 bases and J by 4 bases, with 4 bases of the junction left unmatched.

The J gene is TRBJ2-3, the V gene TRBV28, with 10 bases aligning to TRBD2. V lost 6 bases to trimming and J lost 5 bases; unmatched junction nucleotides: 11. This CDR3 is 16 amino acids long. Germline V gene sequence: CDR1 MDHEN, CDR2 SYDVKM. The chain's CDR3 is CASRSESGGARDTQYF. Here the CDR3 DNA reads TGTGCCAGCAGGTCGGAGAGCGGGGGGGCGAGAGATACGCAGTATTTT. Supplemented by reference TRBV28 and TRBJ2-3, the full variable domain reads DVKVTQSSRYLVKRTGEKVFLECVQDMDHENMFWYRQDPGLGLRLIYFSYDVKMKEKGDIPEGYSVSREKKERFSLILESASTNQTSMYLCASRSESGGARDTQYFGPGTRLTVL.

The gene calls are TRBV9 and TRBJ2-1; D remains unclear. With 2 bases removed from V and 0 bases from J, the gap between germline ends came to 9 bases. Germline V CDR1 and CDR2: SGDLS, YYNGEE. This CDR3 has 15 residues. CDR3 nucleotides: TGTGCCAGCAGCGTCACTGGTAGCTCCTACAATGAGCAGTTCTTC. Its protein product is CASSVTGSSYNEQFF.

This clone has more than one count but fewer than ten. The chain carries TRBV29-1 and TRBJ1-1, with 7 bases aligning to TRBD1. The CDR3 runs 14 residues. Germline V gives CDR1 SQVTM, CDR2 ANQGSEA. V dropped 1 base and J dropped 5; count of bases not matched to a gene: 7. The chain's CDR3 is CSVEVQGETTEAFF. The CDR3 DNA sequence: TGCAGCGTTGAAGTCCAGGGGGAAACTACTGAAGCTTTCTTT.

The table lists this clone with a count of one. The rearrangement uses TRBV2 and TRBJ2-7, with TRBD2 matching 13 bases. This CDR3 is 14 amino acids long. V gave up 4 bases and J gave up 6 bases; unmatched junction bases: 3. CDR1 is SNHLY, CDR2 FYNNEI, per germline. The CDR3 here is CASSGTSGRGEQYF. The CDR3 coding sequence is TGTGCCAGCAGTGGAACTAGCGGGAGGGGCGAGCAGTACTTC.

In nucleotides, the CDR3 is TGTGCCAGCAGCTTGGGACGGGGGAGCACAGATACGCAGTATTTT. It encodes CASSLGRGSTDTQYF. V and J are TRBV11-3 and TRBJ2-3, with D possibly matching TRBD2 (6 bases). Trimming took off 3 bases at V and 0 bases at J, with 10 bases between the two ends. The CDR3 covers 15 residues. Germline CDR1 and CDR2: SGHNT and YENEEA. The full variable domain, in which reference TRBV11-3 and TRBJ2-3 provide the parts outside the CDR3, is EAGVVQSPRYKIIEKKQPVAFWCNPISGHNTLYWYLQNLGQGPELLIRYENEEAVDDSQLPKDRFSAERLKGVDSTLKIQPAELGDSAVYLCASSLGRGSTDTQYFGPGTRLTVL.

The rearrangement links TRBV11-2 to TRBJ1-2; maybe TRBD1 (5 bases). Germline V lookup: CDR1 SGHAT, CDR2 FQNNGV. The CDR3 has 16 amino acids. Trimming took off 6 bases at V and 4 bases at J, with 21 bases between the two ends. This CDR3 is CASSLGLGAGLYGYTF. Here the CDR3 DNA reads TGTGCCAGCAGTCTAGGCTTAGGGGCCGGGCTCTATGGCTACACCTTC.

This clone was recorded only once. The V and J genes are TRBV10-3 and TRBJ1-2, with TRBD1 matching over 8 bases. The CDR3 loop spans 14 amino acids. Germline CDR1 ENHRY, CDR2 SYGVKD. J gave up 3 bases and V 10 bases, and 10 bases lay outside the gene matches. DNA for the CDR3: TGTGCCAGTAAGACCGGGACAGGAGACTATGGCTACACCTTC. As protein: CASKTGTGDYGYTF.

The V and J genes are TRBV27 and TRBJ1-1, with no clear D. This CDR3 has 13 amino acids. Trimming stripped 11 bases from V and 0 bases from J, with 13 bases between. Germline V gene sequence: CDR1 MNHEY, CDR2 SMNVEV (reference sequence). The CDR3: CASQVGVNTEAFF. CDR3 sequence (DNA): TGTGCCTCGCAGGTCGGGGTGAACACTGAAGCTTTCTTT.

V gene TRBV28 combines with J gene TRBJ2-2; TRBD1 is a possible D gene (6 bases). The length of the CDR3 is 16 residues. Germline V lookup: CDR1 MDHEN, CDR2 SYDVKM. Trimming stripped 2 bases from V and 6 bases from J, with 16 bases between. CDR3: CASSLGDRLVSGELFF. Here the CDR3 DNA reads TGTGCCAGCAGTTTAGGCGACAGGCTCGTTTCCGGGGAGCTGTTTTTT.

V is TRBV5-6 and J is TRBJ1-2, with 11 nucleotides matching TRBD1. Germline V CDR1 and CDR2: SGHDT, YYEEEE. The CDR3 length is 15 residues. V gave up 2 bases and J gave up 8 bases; unmatched junction bases: 8. The CDR3 coding sequence is TGTGCCAGCAGCTTTATCCCGGGACAGGGGGGAGGCTACACCTTC. Protein: CASSFIPGQGGGYTF.

The J gene is TRBJ2-7, the V gene TRBV29-1; the D gene is possibly TRBD2 (6 bases). The germline V and J ends were trimmed by 4 bases and 1 base, with 8 bases remaining between them. The CDR3 is made up of 12 amino acids. CDR1 and CDR2 (germline): SQVTM, ANQGSEA. The CDR3 bases are TGCAGCGTTGGGGGGGTATCCTACGAGCAGTACTTC. Protein: CSVGGVSYEQYF.

The V gene is TRBV27, the J gene TRBJ1-5; a possible D gene is TRBD1 (6 bases). This CDR3 is built from 12 residues. Deletions cut 7 bases from V and 7 bases from J, with 11 bases between. Germline CDR1 MNHEY, CDR2 SMNVEV (reference sequence). CDR3 DNA: TGTGCCAGCACCAATGGGGGCCAGCCCCAGCATTTT. Translated: CASTNGGQPQHF.

CDR3 in amino acids: CASSQGDRNTEAFF. The CDR3 region has the DNA TGCGCCAGCAGCCAAGGAGACAGGAACACTGAAGCTTTCTTT. The chain combines TRBV4-3 with TRBJ1-1; possible D gene TRBD1, 5 bases. The CDR3 covers 14 residues. With 1 base removed from V and 1 base from J, the gap between germline ends came to 7 bases. Per the germline V gene, CDR1 is LGHNA and CDR2 is YSLEER.

The chain links TRBV2 to TRBJ2-7; TRBD2 matches 13 bases. The germline V gene has CDR1 SNHLY and CDR2 FYNNEI. The CDR3 extends over 16 amino acids. With 9 bases clipped from V and 7 bases from J, the junction kept 15 bases outside the gene matches. The CDR3 DNA reads TGTGCCAGGGGGATCTTTCCGGGACTAGCGGGGAGGGAGCAGTACTTC. This sequence encodes CARGIFPGLAGREQYF.

The gene calls are TRBV5-1 and TRBJ1-2; D perhaps matches TRBD1 (5 bases). The CDR3 extends over 16 amino acids. V shed 2 bases and J shed 4 bases, with 18 bases lying between them. Looked up from germline, CDR1 is SGHRS and CDR2 is YFSETQ. The CDR3 loop reads CASSLSHATAGYGYTF. The CDR3 bases are TGCGCCAGCAGCTTATCCCACGCGACAGCTGGCTATGGCTACACCTTC. The full variable domain, in which reference TRBV5-1 and TRBJ1-2 provide the parts outside the CDR3, is KAGVTQTPRYLIKTRGQQVTLSCSPISGHRSVSWYQQTPGQGLQFLFEYFSETQRNKGNFPGRFSGRQFSNSRSEMNVSTLELGDSALYLCASSLSHATAGYGYTFGSGTRLTVV.

The V call is TRBV20-1, the J call TRBJ2-3, with D possibly TRBD1 on 5 matching bases. V was trimmed by 6 bases and J by 6 bases, leaving 10 bases between them. The CDR3 is 11 residues long. Germline V CDR1 and CDR2: DFQATT, SNEGSKA (reference sequence). CDR3 sequence: CSAGRLDTQYF. CDR3 sequence (DNA): TGCAGTGCGGGGCGCCTGGATACGCAGTATTTT.

The chain's CDR3 is CATKSRQGGWNEQFF. CDR3 nucleotide sequence: TGTGCCACCAAATCAAGACAGGGGGGATGGAATGAGCAGTTCTTC. V and J are TRBV19 and TRBJ2-1, with 9 bases aligning to TRBD1. Germline lookup yields CDR1 LNHDA and CDR2 SQIVND (reference sequence). There are 15 residues in the CDR3. V lost 10 bases to trimming and J lost 7 bases; unmatched junction nucleotides: 14. The full variable domain, its missing parts supplied by reference TRBV19 and TRBJ2-1, is DGGITQSPKYLFRKEGQNVTLSCEQNLNHDAMYWYRQDPGQGLRLIYYSQIVNDFQKGDIAEGYSVSREKKESFPLTVTSAQKNPTAFYLCATKSRQGGWNEQFFGPGTRLTVL.

The genes are TRBV7-2 and TRBJ2-3; D might be TRBD2 (6 bases). Germline assignment: CDR1 SGHTA and CDR2 FQGNSA. V lost 4 bases and J lost 2, with 13 bases in between. There are 15 residues in the CDR3. The CDR3 loop is CASSSGTVYTDTQYF. In nucleotides, the CDR3 is TGTGCCAGCAGCTCCGGGACTGTCTACACAGATACGCAGTATTTT.

The rearrangement joins TRBV7-3 to TRBJ1-1; tentatively, D is TRBD1 (5 bases). This CDR3 is 17 amino acids long. The germline gives CDR1 SGHTA, CDR2 FQGTGA. Trimming cost V 5 bases and J 3 bases, with 22 bases left between them. The CDR3 region has the DNA TGTGCCAGCAGCCCGAGTGCGGCAGGGCCTCGTGACACTGAAGCTTTCTTT. This gives the protein CASSPSAAGPRDTEAFF.

The chain uses TRBV6-6 and TRBJ2-7, with a tentative D call TRBD1 (6 bases). Germline values: CDR1 MNHNY, CDR2 SVGAGI (reference sequence). The CDR3 is 14 residues long. Between the trimmed V and J ends, which lost 5 bases and 5 bases, there was a span of 16 bases. The CDR3 protein is CASSTPRQANEQYF. The CDR3 DNA follows: TGTGCCAGCAGTACCCCCAGACAGGCCAACGAGCAGTACTTC.

The CDR3, as DNA: TGCAGCGTTGGCAGGACTAGCGGGAGCAACGAGCAGTACTTC. Its translation is CSVGRTSGSNEQYF. V is TRBV29-1 and J is TRBJ2-7, with 13 nucleotides matching TRBD2. The CDR3 covers 14 residues. Germline-derived CDR1 and CDR2 are SQVTM and ANQGSEA. V lost 4 bases to trimming and J lost 5 bases; unmatched junction nucleotides: 5.

The chain couples TRBV5-1 to TRBJ2-2; no firm D call. Trimming removed 0 bases from V and 0 bases from J, with 6 bases in between. The CDR3 extends over 15 amino acids. The germline gives CDR1 SGHRS, CDR2 YFSETQ. The CDR3 DNA sequence: TGCGCCAGCAGCTTGGACAGAGCGAACACCGGGGAGCTGTTTTTT. Residues: CASSLDRANTGELFF. The complete variable domain, with remaining parts taken from reference TRBV5-1 and TRBJ2-2, reads KAGVTQTPRYLIKTRGQQVTLSCSPISGHRSVSWYQQTPGQGLQFLFEYFSETQRNKGNFPGRFSGRQFSNSRSEMNVSTLELGDSALYLCASSLDRANTGELFFGEGSRLTVL.

The V gene is TRBV5-4, the J gene TRBJ1-4; TRBD1 might be the D (6 bases). Germline values: CDR1 SGHNT, CDR2 YYREEE (reference sequence). The CDR3 length is 13 residues. V was pared by 0 bases and J by 7 bases, with 7 bases between. The CDR3 coding sequence is TGTGCCAGCAGCTTGGACAGGGCTGAAAAACTGTTTTTT. Protein sequence: CASSLDRAEKLFF. Drawing the rest from reference TRBV5-4 and TRBJ1-4, the complete variable domain is ETGVTQSPTHLIKTRGQQVTLRCSSQSGHNTVSWYQQALGQGPQFIFQYYREEENGRGNFPPRFSGLQFPNYSSELNVNALELDDSALYLCASSLDRAEKLFFGSGTQLSVL.

The chain employs TRBV7-2 and TRBJ2-1; TRBD2 matches 10 bases. The ends lost 7 bases at V and 3 bases at J; junction bases unmatched: 3. The germline V gene encodes CDR1 SGHTA and CDR2 FQGNSA. The CDR3 is 14 amino acids. CDR3 amino acids: CASKPSGGYNEQFF. The CDR3 region has the DNA TGTGCCAGCAAGCCTAGCGGGGGCTACAATGAGCAGTTCTTC.

This chain joins TRBV10-3 and TRBJ1-5; 9 positions match TRBD1. This CDR3 is built from 16 residues. V was pared by 3 bases and J by 1 base, with 4 bases of the junction left unmatched. Germline V CDR1 and CDR2: ENHRY, SYGVKD. CDR3 loop: CAISDDRGKSNQPQHF. The CDR3 nucleotides are TGTGCCATCAGTGATGACAGGGGGAAAAGCAATCAGCCCCAGCATTTT.